The next 32 T cell receptor beta chains were all read from a single sample in a study of graft-versus-host responses after intestinal transplantation. Some clones are missing from TCRdb's copy, which holds only in-frame ones; the method was immunoSEQ multiplex PCR. The sample carries about 17,000 clones, less than 50% recorded once. Approximately 200,000 CFSE-labeled responder cells were plated with approximately 200,000 irradiated, violet-dye-labeled stimulator cells. The material was alloreactive CD8+ T cells from a mixed lymphocyte reaction culture, obtained before intestinal transplant. Subset of the sample: CFSE-low proliferating T cells sorted from roughly 6-day pre-transplant mixed lymphocyte reaction (GvH or HvG direction). The origin of the receptors is a human patient who received an intestinal transplant.

This rearrangement joins TRBV4-3 to TRBJ1-1; D uncertain. Trimming removed 3 bases from V and 6 bases from J, with 8 bases in between. There are 12 residues in the CDR3. Germline V gene sequence: CDR1 LGHNA, CDR2 YSLEER. CDR3 bases: TGCGCCAGCAGCCACTCGCACGCTGAAGCTTTCTTT. Its translation is CASSHSHAEAFF.

The rearrangement links TRBV6-5 to TRBJ2-1; TRBD1 aligns across 9 bases. This CDR3 region has 15 residues. Per germline, CDR1 MNHEY and CDR2 SVGAGI. V shed 10 bases and J 1 base; nucleotides not matched to a gene: 8. CDR3 bases: TGTGCCACCCAGGACAGGGGCCTTTCCTACAATGAGCAGTTCTTC. Translated: CATQDRGLSYNEQFF.

The gene calls are TRBV9 and TRBJ1-1; the D gene is possibly TRBD1 (6 bases). The germline gives CDR1 SGDLS, CDR2 YYNGEE. Between the trimmed V and J ends, which lost 0 bases and 7 bases, there was a span of 7 bases. This CDR3 is built from 12 residues. CDR3 in amino acids: CASSVGTDEAFF. Here the CDR3 DNA reads TGTGCCAGCAGCGTAGGGACAGATGAAGCTTTCTTT.

This clone has a handful of counts. J is TRBJ1-5 and V is TRBV5-4; D possibly corresponds to TRBD1 (6 bases). Trimming stripped 0 bases from V and 4 bases from J, with 17 bases between. The CDR3 totals 17 residues. Germline V gene sequence: CDR1 SGHNT, CDR2 YYREEE (reference sequence). CDR3: CASSLESRDRGNQPQHF. The CDR3 nucleotides read TGTGCCAGCAGCTTGGAGTCCCGGGATAGGGGGAATCAGCCCCAGCATTTT. Together with reference TRBV5-4 and TRBJ1-5, the CDR3 gives the full variable domain: ETGVTQSPTHLIKTRGQQVTLRCSSQSGHNTVSWYQQALGQGPQFIFQYYREEENGRGNFPPRFSGLQFPNYSSELNVNALELDDSALYLCASSLESRDRGNQPQHFGDGTRLSIL.

The gene calls are TRBV2 and TRBJ2-7; a possible D gene is TRBD1 (5 bases). The CDR3 consists of 16 residues. V dropped 6 bases and J dropped 0 bases, with 18 bases sitting between them. The V gene's germline CDR1 is SNHLY and CDR2 FYNNEI. CDR3 bases: TGTGCCAGCAGCAGAGGAATGGGGCATTCCTCCTACGAGCAGTACTTC. Translated, it gives CASSRGMGHSSYEQYF.

The rearrangement uses TRBV6-6 and TRBJ1-2, with a tentative D call TRBD1 (5 bases). This CDR3 region has 14 residues. Germline-derived CDR1 and CDR2 are MNHNY and SVGAGI (reference sequence). Trimming took 2 bases from V and 2 from J, leaving 9 bases between them. The CDR3 spells CASSYGGTNYGYTF. CDR3 in DNA: TGTGCCAGCAGTTACGGGGGTACGAACTATGGCTACACCTTC.

CDR3 in DNA: TGTGCCAGCTCACCAAGAAGGAGACCGAGCTATGGCTACACCTTC. Translating it yields CASSPRRRPSYGYTF. This chain links TRBV18 with TRBJ1-2, with D unresolved. Germline CDR1 and CDR2: KGHSH and LQKENI. The CDR3 sequence is 15 residues long. Trimming removed 2 bases from V and 4 bases from J, with 14 bases in between.

The chain has TRBV6-6 and TRBJ2-1; D is unresolved. This CDR3 is built from 13 residues. Germline CDR1 and CDR2: MNHNY and SVGAGI (reference sequence). V dropped 5 bases and J dropped 6 bases, with 11 bases sitting between them. In DNA form, the CDR3 reads TGTGCCAGCAGTACGACTGAGTCCAATGAGCAGTTCTTC. Translating gives CASSTTESNEQFF.

Only a few counts were recorded for this clone. The rearrangement uses TRBV6-6 and TRBJ2-1; tentative D call: TRBD2 (6 bases). V shed 2 bases and J shed 7 bases, with 15 bases lying between them. This CDR3 comprises 15 residues. Germline V gives CDR1 MNHNY, CDR2 SVGAGI (reference sequence). CDR3 sequence reads: CASSYVPGVRNEQFF. The CDR3 DNA follows: TGTGCCAGCAGTTACGTACCGGGAGTAAGGAATGAGCAGTTCTTC.

This clone has just a few counts. V usage is TRBV5-1 and J usage is TRBJ2-7; D is possibly TRBD1 (6 bases). The CDR3 loop spans 16 amino acids. Trimming removed 3 bases from V and 3 bases from J, with 19 bases in between. Germline V gene data show CDR1 as SGHRS and CDR2 as YFSETQ. The CDR3 spells CASSWGQGLGVYEQYF. Here the CDR3 DNA reads TGCGCCAGCAGCTGGGGGCAGGGGTTGGGGGTCTACGAGCAGTACTTC.

This clone was picked up a small number of times. The rearrangement uses TRBV4-1 and TRBJ2-7; 7 bases align to TRBD2. In germline, CDR1 is MGHRA, CDR2 YSYEKL. V lost 1 base, J lost 2 bases, and 11 bases stayed unmatched. This CDR3 region has 17 residues. CDR3 sequence: CASSQVTSGGPAYEQYF. For the CDR3, the DNA is TGCGCCAGCAGCCAAGTTACTTCGGGAGGCCCTGCCTACGAGCAGTACTTC.

This chain joins TRBV7-4 and TRBJ2-3; a possible D gene is TRBD2 (5 bases). V dropped 7 bases and J dropped 1 base, with 21 bases sitting between them. The CDR3 is made up of 17 amino acids. Germline CDR1 SGHVT, CDR2 SQSDAQ. The CDR3 is CASTERGSDRGTDTQYF. CDR3 in DNA: TGTGCCAGCACCGAACGCGGTAGCGATCGGGGCACAGATACGCAGTATTTT.

The table lists this clone with a few counts. CDR3 sequence: CASSLNGGLWNTIYF. In DNA, the CDR3 is TGTGCCAGCAGCTTAAACGGGGGTCTCTGGAACACCATATATTTT. This chain joins TRBV7-4 and TRBJ1-3; a possible D gene is TRBD1 (5 bases). This CDR3 has 15 amino acids. Germline-derived CDR1 and CDR2 are SGHVT and SQSDAQ. The V end was cut by 2 bases, the J end by 7 bases, with 15 bases between.

V usage is TRBV5-4 and J usage is TRBJ1-5; no clear D. V lost 0 bases, J lost 2 bases, and 6 bases lay in between. The germline CDR1 and CDR2 sequences are SGHNT and YYREEE (reference sequence). The CDR3 consists of 14 residues. For the CDR3, the DNA is TGTGCCAGCAGCTTGGGAGTTGGCAATCAGCCCCAGCATTTT. Residues: CASSLGVGNQPQHF.

This clone occurred a few times. The chain couples TRBV5-6 to TRBJ1-1; a weak D match, TRBD1 (5 bases). In germline, CDR1 is SGHDT, CDR2 YYEEEE. The V end lost 6 bases, the J end lost 1 base, and 16 bases lay between the germline ends. The CDR3 length is 15 residues. CDR3 coding DNA: TGTGCCAGCAATGGGGGGTGGCAGGCGAACACTGAAGCTTTCTTT. Residues: CASNGGWQANTEAFF.

V is TRBV5-1 and J is TRBJ2-5, with no clear D. Germline V gene sequence: CDR1 SGHRS, CDR2 YFSETQ. The V gene lost 2 bases and the J gene lost 2 bases, with 13 bases spanning the gap. The CDR3 has 15 residues. The CDR3 region has the DNA TGCGCCAGCAGCTTCGTTCTGGAACTTCAAGAGACCCAGTACTTC. It specifies CASSFVLELQETQYF.

This chain links TRBV4-1 with TRBJ2-2, with D uncertain. Trimming took 4 bases from V and 6 from J, leaving 18 bases between them. Germline V gives CDR1 MGHRA, CDR2 YSYEKL. The CDR3 totals 16 residues. Here the CDR3 reads CASSLSPGYGPGELFF. The CDR3 DNA follows: TGCGCCAGCAGCCTAAGCCCAGGATATGGGCCCGGGGAGCTGTTTTTT.

To note about this clone: A clone one base away is much larger, so this may be a read error. The chain is built from TRBV4-1 and TRBJ1-5, with D hard to call. Trimming took off 0 bases at V and 0 bases at J, with 12 bases between the two ends. CDR1 is MGHRA and CDR2 is YSYEKL in the germline V gene. The length of the CDR3 is 17 residues. The CDR3 coding sequence is TGCGCCAGCAGCCAAGAACCCCATAAGTATAGCAATCAGCCCCAGCATTTT. Translation: CASSQEPHKYSNQPQHF.

This clone has a handful of counts. The chain combines TRBV28 with TRBJ2-7, with D perhaps TRBD2 (5 bases). The germline gives CDR1 MDHEN, CDR2 SYDVKM. The ends were cut back, 3 bases at V and 2 bases at J, with 14 bases in the middle. There are 15 residues in the CDR3. The CDR3, as DNA: TGTGCCAGCAGTTTGAGGCCAGGACTTACCTACGAGCAGTACTTC. Amino acids: CASSLRPGLTYEQYF.

This clone came up a few times. V is TRBV7-6 and J is TRBJ2-7; 13 bases agree with TRBD2. The CDR3 is 16 amino acids. Germline-derived CDR1 and CDR2 are SGHVS and FNYEAQ. Trimming at V came to 5 bases and at J to 4 bases, leaving 8 bases not matched to a gene. DNA for the CDR3: TGTGCCAGCAGCGCTTCACTAGCGGGAGGGCCGTACGAGCAGTACTTC. Translated, it gives CASSASLAGGPYEQYF. The whole variable domain, filled in from reference TRBV7-6 and TRBJ2-7, reads GAGVSQSPRYKVTKRGQDVALRCDPISGHVSLYWYRQALGQGPEFLTYFNYEAQQDKSGLPNDRFSAERPEGSISTLTIQRTEQRDSAMYRCASSASLAGGPYEQYFGPGTRLTVT.

The sample holds a few counts of this clone. The J gene is TRBJ1-2, the V gene TRBV27; D uncertain. Trimming pared 2 bases from V and 4 bases from J, leaving 5 bases between. The CDR3 has 12 residues. Germline V gives CDR1 MNHEY, CDR2 SMNVEV (reference sequence). CDR3 bases: TGTGCCAGCAGTTTAGACGGCTATGGCTACACCTTC. Protein sequence: CASSLDGYGYTF.

This rearrangement joins TRBV29-1 to TRBJ2-7; tentative D call: TRBD2 (6 bases). Deletions cut 7 bases from V and 2 bases from J, with 18 bases between. There are 14 residues in the CDR3. Germline assignment: CDR1 SQVTM and CDR2 ANQGSEA. Here the CDR3 reads CSGGAGTLPYEQYF. The CDR3 DNA reads as TGCAGCGGTGGGGCAGGGACTCTTCCCTACGAGCAGTACTTC.

V usage is TRBV4-3 and J usage is TRBJ2-7; TRBD2 matches at 10 bases. The junction had 4 bases not matched to a gene; V was cut back by 0 bases and J by 2 bases. The CDR3 length is 16 residues. CDR1 LGHNA and CDR2 YSLEER come from the germline V gene. The CDR3 coding sequence is TGCGCCAGCAGCCAAGAACTAGGACTAGCGGCCTACGAGCAGTACTTC. It is translated as CASSQELGLAAYEQYF.

The V call is TRBV5-1, the J call TRBJ2-7, with 12 bases that match TRBD2. Germline CDR1 and CDR2: SGHRS and YFSETQ. V dropped 6 bases and J dropped 7; count of bases not matched to a gene: 17. CDR3 length equals 17 residues. The CDR3 DNA sequence: TGCGCCAGCACGATTAACCCACTAGCGGGAGGTTCGGGGGAGCAGTACTTC. Encoded protein: CASTINPLAGGSGEQYF. The entire variable domain, with the rest obtained from reference TRBV5-1 and TRBJ2-7, is as follows: KAGVTQTPRYLIKTRGQQVTLSCSPISGHRSVSWYQQTPGQGLQFLFEYFSETQRNKGNFPGRFSGRQFSNSRSEMNVSTLELGDSALYLCASTINPLAGGSGEQYFGPGTRLTVT.

V is TRBV15 and J is TRBJ1-6, with no clear D. Germline loops: CDR1 LNHNV, CDR2 YYDKDF (reference sequence). The CDR3 extends over 16 amino acids. V gave up 1 base and J gave up 9 bases, with 16 bases separating them. The CDR3 region is CATSRAGSAWSSPLHF. Here the CDR3 DNA reads TGTGCCACCAGCAGAGCCGGTTCCGCCTGGAGTTCACCCCTCCACTTT.

This clone was found a few times. The genes are TRBV7-4 and TRBJ1-2; 7 bases fit TRBD1. V dropped 5 bases and J dropped 9; count of bases not matched to a gene: 12. Per germline, CDR1 SGHVT and CDR2 SQSDAQ. CDR3 size: 14 residues. The CDR3 coding sequence is TGTGCCAGCAGCGCCGTCAAGACAGGGAGTAGCTACACCTTC. This sequence encodes CASSAVKTGSSYTF. Drawing the rest from reference TRBV7-4 and TRBJ1-2, the complete variable domain is GAGVSQSPRYKVAKRGRDVALRCDSISGHVTLYWYRQTLGQGSEVLTYSQSDAQRDKSGRPSGRFSAERPERSVSTLKIQRTEQGDSAVYLCASSAVKTGSSYTFGSGTRLTVV.

The V gene is TRBV5-4, the J gene TRBJ2-7; 7 bases are a match to TRBD2. The V gene's germline CDR1 is SGHNT and CDR2 YYREEE (reference sequence). With V trimmed by 1 base and J by 3 bases, 10 bases remained unmatched. The CDR3 has 16 residues. The CDR3: CASSLYAGREHYEQYF. The CDR3 DNA reads as TGTGCCAGCAGCTTGTACGCAGGGCGGGAGCACTACGAGCAGTACTTC.

The V and J genes are TRBV4-1 and TRBJ2-7; D perhaps matches TRBD2 (5 bases). The CDR3 contains 16 residues. Trimming cost V 1 base and J 2 bases, with 15 bases left between them. Per germline, CDR1 MGHRA and CDR2 YSYEKL. The CDR3 DNA reads TGCGCCAGCAGCCAAGTTTTCCTTGACTATCCCTACGAGCAGTACTTC. Residues: CASSQVFLDYPYEQYF.

This clone was counted only a few times. The chain carries TRBV6-9 and TRBJ2-1; perhaps TRBD1 as D (6 bases). V lost 3 bases and J 4 bases, leaving 7 bases between the germline ends. Germline V gene lookup returns CDR1 MNHGY and CDR2 SVAAGI. The CDR3 has 13 residues. CDR3 nucleotides: TGTGCCAGCAGTTACACAGGGTACAATGAGCAGTTCTTC. It encodes CASSYTGYNEQFF.

The gene calls are TRBV4-1 and TRBJ2-1; a possible D gene is TRBD1 (6 bases). The V gene's germline CDR1 is MGHRA and CDR2 YSYEKL. V lost 4 bases and J lost 2, with 18 bases in between. CDR3 length: 17 residues. The CDR3 is CASSPLGQGSTYNEQFF. Here the CDR3 DNA reads TGCGCCAGCAGCCCCCTCGGGCAGGGGAGCACCTACAATGAGCAGTTCTTC.

The CDR3: CASSLETGGMATGELFF. The CDR3 DNA reads as TGTGCCAGCAGCTTAGAGACAGGGGGCATGGCCACCGGGGAGCTGTTTTTT. V and J are TRBV11-3 and TRBJ2-2, with 10 bases that match TRBD1. V was clipped by 0 bases and J by 4 bases; unmatched bases: 5. This CDR3 contains 17 residues. The V gene's germline CDR1 is SGHNT and CDR2 YENEEA.

This clone was detected a few times. The V call is TRBV4-3, the J call TRBJ2-7, with D maybe TRBD1 (6 bases). Germline V gene lookup returns CDR1 LGHNA and CDR2 YSLEER. With 5 bases removed from V and 2 bases from J, the gap between germline ends came to 13 bases. The CDR3 totals 14 residues. CDR3 in DNA: TGCGCCAGCAGCTCTAGCCCAGGGGCCTACGAGCAGTACTTC. Its protein product is CASSSSPGAYEQYF.